This TCR beta chain derives from a study of beta chain features in type 1 diabetes (dated by TCRdb to 2016 to 2019). In the study overall: Mean age, gender distribution, total cell number and subset yield did not differ between patients and healthy donors. A total of about 100,000,000 sorted cells were examined across all samples, and RNA yield correlated strongly with the number of cells per subset. In the study, TCRB repertoires of sorted circulating CD4+ T cell subsets from recently diagnosed type 1 diabetes patients were compared with those of matched healthy donors. Regulatory and stem cell-like memory subsets were isolated from only 8 patients and about 8 healthy donors, whereas naive and central memory subsets came from all 30 or so donors.

The entire isolated RNA was reverse transcribed using the High Capacity cDNA Reverse Transcription Kit, and thus expressed TCRB transcripts were sequenced. Deep immunoSEQ sequencing was applied to naive, central memory and regulatory T cell samples, giving an average of roughly 3.3 million total reads per sample. Sorted cells were lysed in RLT buffer, and RNA was extracted using DNase-treated RNeasy Micro or Mini kits according to cell number. To prevent cross-contamination, every cell subset was processed on its own, while patient and healthy donor samples were processed together. TCRB sequences were amplified from cDNA with the immunoSEQ multiplex PCR, producing 87-bp fragments spanning the CDR3 region. Sequencing of the amplicons was done on the Illumina HiSeq platform. The source study handled its data this way. PCR bias was computationally corrected using synthetic template baselines, reads within Hamming distance 2 were collapsed, and singletons that could not be merged were discarded. Reads were aligned against IMGT so that V, D and J genes, CDR3 length and insertions or deletions at six rearrangement sites could be assigned. Within each subset, clonotype counts were normalized to the number of sorted cells before true diversity and Gini coefficients were calculated with the tcR R package. The overlap coefficient, calculated on TCRB nucleotide sequences, was used to quantify repertoire sharing. TCRdb limited this immuneACCESS table to in-frame rearrangements with V and J called. A share of clones is missing; checked studies link under half to unresolved V genes, and the rest is unexplained. V and J calls and clone size are those listed in that table; D and trimming were worked out from the DNA. Recorded for this sample are around 320,000 clones; about 14% of them occurred a single time. In total, the top ten clones hold approximately 6.7% of the sample.

The germline V gene provides CDR1 SGHDT and CDR2 YYEEEE. CDR3 length: 16 amino acids, cysteine to phenylalanine. The DNA shown is the 48-base CDR3, in frame from base 1. V loses 1 base of germline sequence and J loses 8 bases, and the interval between the two ends is 21 bases. Results the study describes overall, beyond this receptor: In all four CD4+ subsets, TCRB CDR3 length was moderately but significantly shorter in type 1 diabetes patients. Sequencing cDNA rather than genomic DNA could over-represent highly expressing activated cells, although activation and CD3 levels did not differ between groups. Shorter templates might be favored by PCR, yet because patient and control samples were amplified and corrected together, any such skew would affect both groups equally. Naive, central memory and regulatory TCRB repertoires appeared to be more similar among patients than among healthy donors. Because the HLA sub-analyses included only small numbers of individuals, any influence of HLA type on TCRB rearrangement was left unresolved. Patients with type 1 diabetes made fewer insertions and deleted more nucleotides at VDJ recombination sites, implying thymic rearrangement abnormalities.

From each donor, a single peripheral blood sample of around 120 mL on average was drawn into heparinised tubes. A BD FACSAria II and a panel including CD45RO, CCR7, CD25, CD127, CD95 and CD27 were used to sort naive, central memory, regulatory and stem cell-like memory CD4+ T cells. Every sorted population had a purity above 95%. PBMCs were isolated right away by Lymphoprep density gradient centrifugation and were stained directly, without culture. So that batch effects would be minimized, each experiment stained and sorted samples in pairs, pairing one healthy donor with one patient. The table lists this clone with a few counts. Its antigen specificity is not known. No much larger clone exists at a distance of one base, and base qualities are not known.

The specimen sequenced was central memory CD4+ T cells from blood. The clonotype originates from a man in his thirties or forties in good health. Here the chain combines TRBV5-6 and TRBJ1-2, with TRBD1 perhaps the D gene, on 5 matching bases. The bases read TGTGCCAGCAGCTTGAGGGACGTCGCTTCGGCCCAGGGCTACACCTTC. Its translation reads: CASSLRDVASAQGYTF.